What follows describes a single T cell receptor beta chain. The antigen it binds to is not known. No base-level quality is on record; no much larger clone is a single base apart. The entry originates in a study of human CD4 T cells and Enterobacteriaceae (dated by TCRdb to about 2020). Study-wide findings and limitations: In ex vivo samples, clonotypes with broad cross-reactivity seemed more expanded than specific clonotypes, as 11 of 19 and about 60% of the roughly 35 fell within the top 5%. The reactivity of ex vivo clonotypes was inferred solely by matching the nucleotide sequences of those clonotypes to CFSE-low cultures from the same donors.

CDR1 and CDR2 are drawn from the germline V gene: SGHVS, FQNEAQ. V is pruned by 5 bases and J by 6 bases, leaving 13 bases of the junction without a gene match. The CDR3 goes from the cysteine to the phenylalanine over 16 residues. Just CDR3 DNA is preserved here, 48 bases in frame from base 1. On a FACSAria III, memory CD4+ T cells were FACS-sorted to over 98% purity, defined as all CD4+ cells except CD45RA+CCR7+CD95- naive cells. Blood from healthy donors was obtained from blood donation centers in Switzerland. Total CD4+ T cells and monocytes were enriched by positive selection with CD4 and CD14 magnetic microbeads. Before sorting, CD8+, CD14+, CD16+, CD56+, CD19+ and CD25-bright cells were excluded. In a couple of blood donors, total memory CD4+ T cells were sequenced directly ex vivo to assess in vivo expansion of bacteria-reactive clonotypes. Isolation of peripheral blood mononuclear cells from donor blood was performed with Ficoll-Paque Plus.

Ex vivo total memory CD4+ samples were sequenced at deep level, with detection sensitivity of one cell in 200,000. The QIAamp DNA Micro Kit was used to extract genomic DNA from cell pellets, and spectrophotometry was used to check the quantity and purity of the genomic DNA. TCR Vbeta CDR3 regions were amplified with the immunoSEQ multiplex PCR assay. Sequencing of amplicons was performed on the Illumina HiSeq platform. Each retrieved sequence was 87 nucleotides long and included the CDR3 region. In the authors' own workflow: A clonotype was defined as a unique productive TCR Vbeta nucleotide sequence and was quantified by productive template frequency from ImmunoSEQ Analyzer V3.0. Expanded clonotypes were defined by a threshold at the top 5th percentile of each frequency-ranked repertoire. Repertoire overlap was calculated as Chao-Jaccard using the R package fossil and displayed by nonmetric multidimensional scaling using the R package MASS. TCRdb mirrors the immuneACCESS table, restricted to in-frame sequences. Some clones are absent from its copies; in checked studies, under half trace to an unresolved V gene, and the reason for the others is unknown. V, J and clone size were drawn from that table, and D and trimming were deduced from the DNA. Recorded for this sample are 25,000 to 35,000 clones; more than 80% of them occurred a single time. The ten top clones hold around 0.96% of the sample.

This TCR was recovered from a human donor in good health. The V and J segments used are TRBV7-8 and TRBJ2-1, with TRBD2 identical over 7 junction bases. The sequencing sample was made of memory CD4+ T cells from blood. In the paper's terms, the cell subset or site label means: total memory CD4 T cells sorted directly ex vivo, unstimulated. The nucleotide sequence is given as TGTGCCAGCAGCCTAGAAAGGGACTACCGATCCAATGAGCAGTTCTTC. The resulting protein is CASSLERDYRSNEQFF. Reference TRBV7-8 and TRBJ2-1 proteins supply the regions before and after the CDR3; the full variable domain is: GAGVSQSPRYKVAKRGQDVALRCDPISGHVSLFWYQQALGQGPEFLTYFQNEAQLDKSGLPSDRFFAERPEGSVSTLKIQRTQQEDSAVYLCASSLERDYRSNEQFFGPGTRLTVL.